One TCR beta chain is described in this entry. No antigen is known for it. The data are from a study of Ad26.COV2.S vaccination and SARS-CoV-2 variants. Study findings and constraints: It was vaccine recipients, not placebo recipients, who had the higher spike-specific TCR breadth.

Treatment meaning: 15 to 20 received Ad26.COV2.S at low or high dose, single or two shots; roughly 5 received placebo; per-sample allocation not given. Specimen acquisition occurred on day 63 following the initial vaccine or placebo injection. The V gene lost 1 base and the J gene lost 4 bases, with 7 bases spanning the gap. CDR1 and CDR2 from the germline V gene are LNHDA and SQIVND (reference sequence). The CDR3 runs to 13 residues. The method was immunoSEQ multiplex PCR; TCRdb's version includes in-frame clones alone and lacks a portion of them. The sample carries about 680,000 clones, around 89% recorded once.

Sample: peripheral blood, taken in a trial of Ad26.COV2.S vaccine versus placebo. This sequence was found in a person between 18 and 65 years old who received the Ad26.COV2.S COVID-19 vaccine or a placebo. This chain uses TRBV19 with TRBJ1-2; D remains unclear. This CDR3 reads CASSIGRPYGYTF. For the CDR3, the DNA is TGTGCCAGTAGTATAGGCAGACCCTATGGCTACACCTTC. Supplemented by reference TRBV19 and TRBJ1-2, the full variable domain reads DGGITQSPKYLFRKEGQNVTLSCEQNLNHDAMYWYRQDPGQGLRLIYYSQIVNDFQKGDIAEGYSVSREKKESFPLTVTSAQKNPTAFYLCASSIGRPYGYTFGSGTRLTVV.